The 24 T cell receptor beta chains reported below all come from one sample, sequenced in a study of shared clonotypes between healthy human individuals. Profiling relied on immunoSEQ multiplex PCR, and the TCRdb table lists in-frame clones only, not all of them. This sample has millions of clones; approximately 94% occur once, and the top ten carry more than 1.5%. As defined, naive CD8 cells were CD45RO-negative and positively selected for CCR7, with terminally differentiated effector memory CD45RA+ cells excluded. The sample comprised naive CD8+ T cells from PBMCs. The source is a man aged 18 to 30 in good health. Some clones in this sample may be carry-over from other donors' samples.

The genes are TRBV4-3 and TRBJ1-5, with D possibly being TRBD1 (5 bases). The V end lost 1 base, the J end lost 7 bases, and 11 bases lay between the germline ends. Germline CDR1 LGHNA, CDR2 YSLEER. The CDR3 runs 14 residues. CDR3 coding DNA: TGCGCCAGCAGCCAAGGGGTCAGGGAACAGCCCCAGCATTTT. Its translation is CASSQGVREQPQHF.

The chain recombines TRBV4-3 with TRBJ2-1; D is undetermined. The CDR3 consists of 12 residues. V lost 7 bases and J 4 bases, leaving 8 bases between the germline ends. The germline V gene encodes CDR1 LGHNA and CDR2 YSLEER. CDR3 sequence reads: CASKSEYNEQFF. Written as DNA, the CDR3 is TGCGCCAGCAAGTCAGAGTACAATGAGCAGTTCTTC.

The chain employs TRBV7-2 and TRBJ2-7; 7 bases match TRBD1. Trimming removed 3 bases from V and 3 bases from J; junction bases left unmatched: 11. The germline V gene has CDR1 SGHTA and CDR2 FQGNSA. The length of the CDR3 is 16 residues. The CDR3 coding sequence is TGTGCCAGCAGCTTGGGGTATCACAGGGGTCTCTACGAGCAGTACTTC. This translates into CASSLGYHRGLYEQYF.

There are a few counts of this clone. The chain uses TRBV10-3 and TRBJ2-2; no clear D. CDR3 length equals 12 residues. The V gene's germline CDR1 is ENHRY and CDR2 SYGVKD. V dropped 6 bases and J dropped 1 base, with 3 bases sitting between them. Here the CDR3 reads CAISQNTGELFF. DNA for the CDR3: TGTGCCATCAGCCAGAACACCGGGGAGCTGTTTTTT.

The count of this clone is one. The CDR3 DNA reads TGTGCCAGCAGCCATAGCCGAGAAGCGGGAGACCCCCCCTCGGGGAATGAGCAGTTCTTC. Protein sequence: CASSHSREAGDPPSGNEQFF. The chain has TRBV9 and TRBJ2-1, with TRBD2 matching over 8 bases. Trimming removed 4 bases from V and 7 bases from J; junction bases left unmatched: 25. The V gene's germline CDR1 is SGDLS and CDR2 YYNGEE. The CDR3 runs 20 residues.

CDR3 sequence reads: CASSLRTSGIRPDTQYF. The DNA for the CDR3 is TGTGCCAGCAGCTTGCGGACTAGCGGGATTCGGCCAGATACGCAGTATTTT. The chain links TRBV7-3 to TRBJ2-3, with 12 bases matching TRBD2. This CDR3 is 17 amino acids long. CDR1 and CDR2 (germline): SGHTA, FQGTGA. Germline trimming cut 3 bases from V and 4 bases from J; bases unmatched to any gene: 8.

Turning to this clone: Other DNA sequences within the sample encode an identical CDR3. This chain connects TRBV19 to TRBJ2-7; 7 nucleotides line up with TRBD2. The CDR3 runs 15 residues. Germline lookup yields CDR1 LNHDA and CDR2 SQIVND (reference sequence). V gave up 3 bases and J gave up 0 bases; unmatched junction bases: 5. Here the CDR3 DNA reads TGTGCCAGTAGTATTTTCCTAGCGGACTCCTACGAGCAGTACTTC. Its translation is CASSIFLADSYEQYF.

The V and J genes are TRBV5-1 and TRBJ2-1, with TRBD2 matching over 13 bases. With 4 bases clipped from V and 5 bases from J, the junction kept 6 bases outside the gene matches. The CDR3 is 16 amino acids. Germline CDR1 SGHRS, CDR2 YFSETQ. This CDR3 reads CASSPRGTSGNNEQFF. CDR3 coding DNA: TGCGCCAGCAGCCCCCGAGGGACTAGCGGGAACAATGAGCAGTTCTTC.

The J gene is TRBJ2-3, the V gene TRBV14; 9 bases align to TRBD1. V lost 4 bases and J lost 1; bases outside the gene matches: 3. From germline, CDR1 is SGHDN and CDR2 FVKESK. The CDR3 is made up of 15 amino acids. CDR3 in amino acids: CASSPTGGGTDTQYF. The CDR3 DNA reads as TGTGCCAGCAGCCCGACAGGGGGAGGCACAGATACGCAGTATTTT. Variable domain in full (rest from reference TRBV14 and TRBJ2-3): EAGVTQFPSHSVIEKGQTVTLRCDPISGHDNLYWYRRVMGKEIKFLLHFVKESKQDESGMPNNRFLAERTGGTYSTLKVQPAELEDSGVYFCASSPTGGGTDTQYFGPGTRLTVL.

The chain joins TRBV10-3 to TRBJ1-2, with TRBD1 matching 7 bases. V lost 8 bases, J lost 6 bases, and 9 bases stayed unmatched. This CDR3 has 13 residues. CDR1 and CDR2 (germline): ENHRY, SYGVKD. DNA of the CDR3: TGTGCCATCCCCTGGGAGGGGGCCGATGGCTACACCTTC. Amino acid sequence: CAIPWEGADGYTF.

DNA for the CDR3: TGCGCCAGCAGCCAAGTCCCCGGGTCTGAAGCTTTCTTT. This translates into CASSQVPGSEAFF. The chain joins TRBV4-3 to TRBJ1-1, with unresolved D. The length of the CDR3 is 13 residues. Germline CDR1 LGHNA, CDR2 YSLEER. Trimming removed 1 base from V and 6 bases from J, with 9 bases in between.

The chain carries TRBV28 and TRBJ1-2; the D gene is possibly TRBD1 (6 bases). Between the trimmed V and J ends, which lost 6 bases and 5 bases, there was a span of 16 bases. The CDR3 contains 14 residues. Germline V gene sequence: CDR1 MDHEN, CDR2 SYDVKM. The CDR3 here is CASSTWDIRYGYTF. As DNA, the CDR3 is TGTGCCAGCAGCACCTGGGACATCAGATATGGCTACACCTTC.

The rearrangement uses TRBV28 and TRBJ2-7; D possibly corresponds to TRBD1 (5 bases). CDR3 length: 15 amino acids. Per germline, CDR1 MDHEN and CDR2 SYDVKM. V dropped 5 bases and J dropped 6 bases, with 20 bases sitting between them. The CDR3 loop is CASSPLDKSQAEQYF. In DNA, the CDR3 is TGTGCCAGCAGTCCACTGGACAAAAGTCAGGCCGAGCAGTACTTC.

This clone was picked up one time. The genes are TRBV6-6 and TRBJ1-2, with 8 bases lining up with TRBD1. Germline V gene sequence: CDR1 MNHNY, CDR2 SVGAGI (reference sequence). This CDR3 is 16 amino acids long. V shed 5 bases and J 3 bases; nucleotides not matched to a gene: 11. Here the CDR3 DNA reads TGTGCCAGCAGTCCCGGGACAGGCTCGAATGACTATGGCTACACCTTC. Translation gives CASSPGTGSNDYGYTF.

The genes are TRBV29-1 and TRBJ2-1; D ambiguous. The length of the CDR3 is 16 residues. V was pared by 0 bases and J by 2 bases, with 14 bases between. CDR1 is SQVTM, CDR2 ANQGSEA, per germline. The CDR3 loop reads CSVEEDGPSTYNEQFF. DNA for the CDR3: TGCAGCGTTGAAGAAGACGGCCCAAGCACCTACAATGAGCAGTTCTTC.

On this clone itself: This same CDR3 is encoded by further DNA sequences in the sample. This sequence joins TRBV28 and TRBJ2-2; 14 bases map to TRBD2. This CDR3 comprises 16 residues. The ends lost 6 bases at V and 5 bases at J; junction bases unmatched: 5. In germline, CDR1 is MDHEN, CDR2 SYDVKM. The CDR3 DNA reads as TGTGCCAGCAGCTGGGGACTAGCGGGAGCAACCGGGGAGCTGTTTTTT. This sequence encodes CASSWGLAGATGELFF.

Of note for this clone: The same CDR3 is also encoded by other DNA sequences in this sample. CDR3 protein: CSARGYGYTF. The CDR3 region has the DNA TGCAGTGCTAGAGGCTATGGCTACACCTTC. This chain joins TRBV20-1 and TRBJ1-2; D unresolved. The CDR3 is 10 residues long. With 1 base removed from V and 4 bases from J, the gap between germline ends came to 1 base. Per the germline V gene, CDR1 is DFQATT and CDR2 is SNEGSKA (reference sequence).

V is TRBV27 and J is TRBJ2-7; D uncertain. Germline lookup yields CDR1 MNHEY and CDR2 SMNVEV (reference sequence). The CDR3 loop spans 12 amino acids. The ends were cut back, 6 bases at V and 3 bases at J, with 9 bases in the middle. The CDR3 bases are TGTGCCAGCAGCCCCTTAGGCTACGAGCAGTACTTC. This translates into CASSPLGYEQYF.

CDR3 DNA: TGTGCCAGCAGCCTCGAGGAGGGGGAGGCGACCACCACTTACGAGCAGTACTTC. Protein: CASSLEEGEATTTYEQYF. The chain combines TRBV7-6 with TRBJ2-7, with D perhaps given as TRBD1 or TRBD2 (6 bases each). This CDR3 comprises 18 residues. From germline, CDR1 is SGHVS and CDR2 FNYEAQ. V was trimmed by 5 bases and J by 4 bases, leaving 27 bases between them.

This clone was found once. The rearrangement links TRBV7-9 to TRBJ1-1; 9 bases are shared with TRBD1. The CDR3 loop spans 19 amino acids. Germline-derived CDR1 and CDR2 are SEHNR and FQNEAQ (reference sequence). V lost 0 bases, J lost 0 bases, and 11 bases stayed unmatched. The CDR3 here is CASSLASGTGRKMNTEAFF. Written as DNA, the CDR3 is TGTGCCAGCAGCTTAGCGTCCGGGACAGGGAGAAAAATGAACACTGAAGCTTTCTTT.

V usage is TRBV7-9 and J usage is TRBJ2-7; D is uncertain. The CDR3 spans 14 residues. Germline-derived CDR1 and CDR2 are SEHNR and FQNEAQ (reference sequence). V was shortened by 5 bases and J by 0 bases, with 11 bases between the two germline ends. CDR3 sequence reads: CASSPGPISYEQYF. The CDR3 region has the DNA TGTGCCAGCAGCCCCGGCCCTATCTCCTACGAGCAGTACTTC.

V and J are TRBV29-1 and TRBJ2-7, with 9 bases identical to TRBD1. The V segment lost 4 bases and the J segment 4 bases; nucleotides outside the gene matches: 5. CDR3 length: 13 amino acids. Per germline, CDR1 SQVTM and CDR2 ANQGSEA. DNA of the CDR3: TGCAGCGTTGCAGTGACAGGGGGTTACGAGCAGTACTTC. It translates to CSVAVTGGYEQYF.

The chain links TRBV5-1 to TRBJ2-5; no definite D call. Matching the DNA end better, TRBJ2-7 makes the J call doubtful. The CDR3 contains 13 residues. The germline CDR1 and CDR2 sequences are SGHRS and YFSETQ. In nucleotides, the CDR3 is TGCGCCAGCAGCTTGGTGGGCAGACGCGAGCAGTACTTC. Translated: CASSLVGRREQYF.

Here the CDR3 reads CSVEDGLASPEQYF. In DNA, the CDR3 is TGCAGCGTTGAAGATGGGCTAGCGTCACCCGAGCAGTACTTC. The chain carries TRBV29-1 and TRBJ2-7; maybe TRBD2 (6 bases). The CDR3 totals 14 residues. Germline CDR1 and CDR2: SQVTM and ANQGSEA. Trimming cost V 0 bases and J 6 bases, with 15 bases left between them.